The clone carrying this TCR beta chain was detected only once. Its antigen is not identified. The data are from a study of T cells in tuberculosis. As for the study in general: A South African cohort included IGRA-negative adolescents, latently infected IGRA-positive adolescents and adults with active tuberculosis.

Broader study findings: GMM-specific TCRs were nearer to active tuberculosis alpha repertoires, suggesting expansion.

The table came from immunoSEQ multiplex PCR; TCRdb's copy has only in-frame clones and leaves some out. The sample records just under 45,000 clones, approximately 94% being singletons. J was trimmed by 3 bases and V by 11 bases; bases with no gene match: 11. The CDR3 length is 15 residues. The germline V gene has CDR1 LNHNV and CDR2 YYDKDF (reference sequence). This chain joins TRBV15 and TRBJ2-2; 8 bases fit TRBD2. The sequence derives from a donor aged 5 to 30 with latent tuberculosis or without tuberculosis infection. Some clones in this sample may be carry-over from other donors' samples. Sequencing was carried out using PBMCs. The CDR3 reads CASRRGGVYTGELFF. CDR3 bases: TGTGCCTCACGTCGGGGGGGCGTTTACACCGGGGAGCTGTTTTTT.